This T cell receptor (beta chain) was found in a study of beta chain features in type 1 diabetes. Study-wide points: PCR might preferentially amplify shorter templates, equally in patients and controls. Shorter TCRB CDR3s, moderately but significantly so, were found in Type 1 diabetes patients in all four CD4+ subsets. Sequencing used cDNA, and cells with high TCR expression could therefore be over-represented.

The CDR3 loop spans 12 amino acids. Trimming took off 3 bases at V and 6 bases at J, with 8 bases between the two ends. Germline V gene lookup returns CDR1 SGHRS and CDR2 YFSETQ. On this clone itself: As yet, its antigen is unknown.

Expressed TCRB transcripts were sequenced because the isolated RNA had all been reverse transcribed beforehand. Clones were sequenced by immunoSEQ multiplex PCR, and TCRdb holds only the in-frame ones, with some missing. Among about 150,000 clones listed, roughly 53% were seen once. It was via CD45RO/CCR7/CD25/CD127/CD95/CD27 that CD4+ naive, central memory, regulatory and stem cell-like memory cells were sorted. The source material was Tregs from blood. This receptor was identified in a man aged 18 to 35 in good health. The chain joins TRBV5-1 to TRBJ2-3; weak D call: TRBD2 (5 bases). CDR3 amino acids: CASSYERDTQYF. As DNA, the CDR3 is TGCGCCAGCAGCTACGAGCGGGATACGCAGTATTTT.